This TCR beta chain was sequenced during a study of cytomegalovirus exposure and HLA in healthy donors. The study's findings and limits: A few V segments could not be told apart, such as TRBV6-2 and TRBV6-3, and were left out.

Note on this clone: The antigen is undetermined.

The CDR3 sequence is 14 residues long. Trimming at V came to 4 bases and at J to 3 bases, leaving 5 bases not matched to a gene. The germline CDR1 and CDR2 sequences are SGHNT and YYREEE (reference sequence). Use of 60 Vbeta and 13 Jbeta primers characterized the PCR. Measured with immunoSEQ multiplex PCR; TCRdb has only the in-frame clones, and not every one. Of nearly 110,000 clones listed, around 67% are singletons. Sequenced: PBMCs. The receptor was isolated from a middle-aged woman in good health and CMV-seropositive. The chain couples TRBV5-4 to TRBJ2-7, with 9 bases fitting TRBD2. CDR3 in amino acids: CASSRGGGDYEQYF. As DNA, the CDR3 is TGTGCCAGCAGCCGCGGCGGGGGGGACTACGAGCAGTACTTC.